A single sample is the source of the 5 T cell receptor beta chains below, sequenced in a study of T cells in Graves' hyperthyroidism and ophthalmopathy. Amplified regions were TCR beta CDR3 sequences from RNA transcripts. Using the HTBI primer set, a first-round RT-PCR was run on the TCR CDR3. One entry per CDR3 protein, called by TCRdb with MiXCR from the multiplex PCR reads. The sample yields hundreds of thousands of distinct CDR3 sequences, about 17% seen once. Sequencing was carried out using blood. Receptors originate from a woman in her 50s with Graves' hyperthyroidism that later progressed to Graves' ophthalmopathy.

This clonotype has only a few counts. The V call is TRBV6-1, the J call TRBJ2-2; TRBD1 is a possible D gene (6 bases). The CDR3 is made up of 15 amino acids. CDR1 is MNHNS and CDR2 is SASEGT in the germline V gene. Trimming removed 1 base from V and 3 bases from J, with 9 bases in between. CDR3 loop: CASSEDRVDTGELFF. In nucleotides, the CDR3 is TGTGCCAGCAGTGAAGACAGGGTCGACACCGGGGAGCTGTTTTTT.

Worth noting for this clonotype: This may be a read error: a much more frequent sequence differs by one nucleotide. The chain recombines TRBV2 with TRBJ2-1, with TRBD1 matching 11 bases. The length of the CDR3 is 15 residues. Trimming at V came to 5 bases and at J to 5 bases, leaving 5 bases not matched to a gene. Per germline, CDR1 SNHLY and CDR2 FYNNEI. Written as DNA, the CDR3 is TGTGCCAGCAGTAAGGGACAGGGGGGAGACAATGAGCAGTTCTTC. Protein sequence: CASSKGQGGDNEQFF.

This clonotype was found many times. CDR3: CASSGTGGVSYNEQFF. The CDR3 DNA is TGCGCCAGCAGCGGAACAGGGGGGGTGTCCTACAATGAGCAGTTCTTC. This sequence joins TRBV5-1 and TRBJ2-1, with TRBD1 as a possible D gene (8 bases). V dropped 4 bases and J dropped 1 base, with 15 bases sitting between them. From germline, CDR1 is SGHRS and CDR2 YFSETQ. CDR3 length equals 16 residues.

This clonotype was counted between two and nine times. This may arise from a read error, as a much more abundant clone is one base away. The rearrangement joins TRBV7-2 to TRBJ1-6; D might be TRBD1 (6 bases). With 5 bases removed from V and 8 bases from J, the gap between germline ends came to 10 bases. CDR3 length equals 13 residues. Germline CDR1 and CDR2: SGHTA and FQGNSA. CDR3 coding DNA: TGTGCCAGCAGCGCGAGGGGGGATTCACCCCTCCACTTT. Its translation is CASSARGDSPLHF.

This clonotype has at least ten counts. The J gene is TRBJ2-7, the V gene TRBV12-3 or TRBV12-4; possible D gene TRBD2, 5 bases. The CDR3 spans 15 residues. V lost 3 bases and J lost 0, with 12 bases in between. This CDR3 is CASSFRRALSYEQYF. The CDR3 nucleotides read TGTGCCAGCAGTTTTAGGCGGGCCCTCTCCTACGAGCAGTACTTC.